Sequencing of this T cell receptor (beta chain) was carried out in a study of cytomegalovirus exposure and HLA in healthy donors. Regarding the study as a whole: In a later analysis, V- and J-gene trimming of beta chains associated with a DCLRE1C missense variant, replicated independently. Investigators reported under 200 TCR beta chains as tied to cytomegalovirus. In a later analysis, a genetic analysis reported fewer productive-TCR N-insertions in an Asian-associated ancestry cluster than the cohort average. The authors confirmed in vitro that a few CMV-associated chains were specific for CMV antigens.

For this clone: Its antigen is currently unknown.

Researchers ran the PCR with 60 Vbeta and 13 Jbeta primers. Sequencing used immunoSEQ multiplex PCR; TCRdb keeps in-frame clones, though not all of them. The sample yields roughly 38,000 clones, 90% seen once. The origin of this receptor is a woman younger than 30 in good health and CMV-seronegative. Sequenced: PBMCs.

CDR3 DNA sequence: TGCGCCAGCAGCTTGGTAGGACAGGGTATTAGCTACGAGCAGTACTTC. This encodes CASSLVGQGISYEQYF. The genes are TRBV5-1 and TRBJ2-7, with 8 bases matching TRBD1. The germline gives CDR1 SGHRS, CDR2 YFSETQ. The CDR3 extends over 16 amino acids. V was clipped by 0 bases and J by 3 bases; unmatched bases: 8.